This TCR beta chain was documented in a study of T cell responses to AZD1222 COVID-19 vaccine. TCRdb's table, derived via immunoSEQ multiplex PCR, lists solely in-frame clones and lacks some. The profile shows 150,000 to 200,000 clones, about 91% of them singletons. The CDR3 contains 13 residues. V was clipped by 6 bases and J by 2 bases, with 5 bases between them. V is TRBV12-3 or TRBV12-4 and J is TRBJ2-6; no definite D call. The sample consisted of peripheral blood, taken 28 days after the second AZD1222 dose. The sequence was collected from an adult who received the AZD1222 COVID-19 vaccine. CDR3 sequence reads: CASRGAGANVLTF. The CDR3 nucleotides read TGTGCCAGCAGGGGCGCTGGGGCCAACGTCCTGACTTTC.